A few counts support the clone carrying this T cell receptor (beta chain). Authors' data handling: Using reference gene primer amplification, nucleated cell counts were estimated. Sequencing used immunoSEQ multiplex PCR; TCRdb keeps in-frame clones, though not all of them. V, J and clone size derive from that table, while D and trimming were established from the DNA sequence. This repertoire shows 250,000 to 350,000 clones, about 89% found once; its top ten account for 5% to 7%. The record originates from a study of blood T cell repertoires in COVID-19. Study details: Acute and convalescent COVID-19 samples came from the United States, Italy and Spain. The analysed material was cDNA or gDNA that came from T cells, B-cell-depleted T cells, or PBMCs.

Material: peripheral blood. This sequence was found in a man between 18 and 35 years old who had recovered from COVID-19.

The CDR3 loop reads CARDRGGGEQYF. The DNA for the CDR3 is TGTGCCAGAGACAGGGGTGGCGGTGAGCAGTACTTC. The chain employs TRBV2 and TRBJ2-7; 8 bases match TRBD1. Looked up from germline, CDR1 is SNHLY and CDR2 is FYNNEI. The CDR3 runs to 12 residues. J gave up 7 bases and V 9 bases, and 8 bases lay outside the gene matches.